The rows below give T cell receptor beta chains drawn from one sample of a study of blood T cell repertoires in COVID-19. Profiled with immunoSEQ multiplex PCR; TCRdb holds only in-frame clones, not every one. The data contain 87,000 or so clones, about 87% of them seen just once; the ten biggest clones take up around 10%. Sequenced input: peripheral blood. These receptors came from an elderly man with acute or convalescent COVID-19. The CDR3 runs from the conserved cysteine through the conserved F or W. The order of the fields is D gene, J gene, CDR3 length, V gene, clone size, CDR3 DNA, CDR3 protein. D genes are given only for firm matches. Clone size is given for some rows only: seen once, a few or many times, or a class if the clone is expanded.

D: NA; J: TRBJ2-7; length: 16; V: TRBV4-2; size: NA; DNA: TGTGCCAGCAGCCAAGAGCCGGAACTGGAGGCCTACGAGCAGTACTTC; CDR3: CASSQEPELEAYEQYF
D: TRBD1; J: TRBJ1-2; length: 16; V: TRBV27; size: once; DNA: TGTGCCAGCAGTTTAAACCCAGGGGGCGGTCGCGGAGGCTACACCTTC; CDR3: CASSLNPGGGRGGYTF
D: NA; J: TRBJ1-1; length: 15; V: TRBV19; size: NA; DNA: TGTGCCAGTAGCCGCGGGGGCAGAGCGGGGACTGAAGCTTTCTTT; CDR3: CASSRGGRAGTEAFF
D: TRBD2; J: TRBJ2-7; length: 14; V: TRBV30; size: NA; DNA: TGTGCCTGGTGTCCGGGACTAGTTGGATACGAGCAGTACTTC; CDR3: CAWCPGLVGYEQYF
D: NA; J: TRBJ1-2; length: 13; V: TRBV28; size: NA; DNA: TGTGCCAGCGGGAGGGCGCCGGGGTATGGCTACACCTTC; CDR3: CASGRAPGYGYTF
D: NA; J: TRBJ1-1; length: 14; V: TRBV6-4; size: NA; DNA: TGTGCCAGCAGTACGGGACACCAGAACACTGAAGCTTTCTTT; CDR3: CASSTGHQNTEAFF
D: NA; J: TRBJ1-1; length: 16; V: TRBV18; size: few; DNA: TGTGCCAGCTCACCACTGAAGGACATATTGAACACTGAAGCTTTCTTT; CDR3: CASSPLKDILNTEAFF
D: NA; J: TRBJ2-2; length: 11; V: TRBV29-1; size: once; DNA: TGCAGCGTTCAAAACACCGGGGAGCTGTTTTTT; CDR3: CSVQNTGELFF
D: NA; J: TRBJ2-7; length: 13; V: TRBV7-2; size: NA; DNA: TGTGCCAGCACCACAAGGCGGGCTGAAGAGCAGTACTTC; CDR3: CASTTRRAEEQYF
D: NA; J: TRBJ1-1; length: 14; V: TRBV5-1; size: NA; DNA: TGCGCCAGCAGCTTGGTGCAGGGTGATTCTGAAGCTTTCTTT; CDR3: CASSLVQGDSEAFF
D: TRBD2; J: TRBJ2-3; length: 17; V: TRBV4-3; size: NA; DNA: TGCGCCAGCAGCCAAGGCAGACTAGCGGGGAGCACAGATACGCAGTATTTT; CDR3: CASSQGRLAGSTDTQYF
D: NA; J: TRBJ1-4; length: 15; V: TRBV10-3; size: NA; DNA: TGTGCCATCAGTGAGTCGGGGGGGCTGAATGAAAAACTGTTTTTT; CDR3: CAISESGGLNEKLFF
D: TRBD2; J: TRBJ2-2; length: 16; V: TRBV7-2; size: NA; DNA: TGTGCCAGCAGCTCGGTCGCGGGAGTGAACACCGGGGAGCTGTTTTTT; CDR3: CASSSVAGVNTGELFF
D: TRBD2; J: TRBJ2-3; length: 15; V: TRBV25-1; size: NA; DNA: TGTGCCAGCAGTGCAGCGGGGGGCCGCACAGATACGCAGTATTTT; CDR3: CASSAAGGRTDTQYF
D: NA; J: TRBJ1-3; length: 17; V: TRBV6-1; size: NA; DNA: TGTGCCAGCAGTGAGGTTCCGCCAGGCGGGTCTGGAAACACCATATATTTT; CDR3: CASSEVPPGGSGNTIYF
D: NA; J: TRBJ2-2; length: 14; V: TRBV7-2; size: NA; DNA: TGTGCCAGCAGCTTGGGAGGATCCACCGGGGAGCTGTTTTTT; CDR3: CASSLGGSTGELFF
D: NA; J: TRBJ2-2; length: 15; V: TRBV18; size: NA; DNA: TGTGCCAGCTCACCACCTAACCGGGGGACCGGGGAGCTGTTTTTT; CDR3: CASSPPNRGTGELFF
D: NA; J: TRBJ1-4; length: 13; V: TRBV13; size: NA; DNA: TGTGCCAGCAGCTGGCAGAGGTCTGAAAAACTGTTTTTT; CDR3: CASSWQRSEKLFF
D: NA; J: TRBJ1-2; length: 12; V: TRBV2; size: NA; DNA: TGTGCCAGCAGTGACGGCAGTAGCGGCTACACCTTC; CDR3: CASSDGSSGYTF
D: NA; J: TRBJ1-6; length: 13; V: TRBV2; size: NA; DNA: TGTGCCAGCAGTGTTGGGCGGGTTTCACCCCTCCACTTT; CDR3: CASSVGRVSPLHF
D: NA; J: TRBJ1-1; length: 13; V: TRBV3-1/TRBV3-2; size: NA; DNA: TGTGCCAGCAGGGAAATGGGGGGGACTGAAGCTTTCTTT; CDR3: CASREMGGTEAFF
D: TRBD1; J: TRBJ2-5; length: 17; V: TRBV24-1; size: NA; DNA: TGTGCCACCAGTGACAATCCCGGGACAGCCCTTCGGGAGACCCAGTACTTC; CDR3: CATSDNPGTALRETQYF
D: NA; J: TRBJ1-5; length: 17; V: TRBV7-8; size: NA; DNA: TGTGCCAGCAGCTTAGTGGCGTGGGTGGGAGGCAATCAGCCCCAGCATTTT; CDR3: CASSLVAWVGGNQPQHF
D: TRBD2; J: TRBJ2-5; length: 15; V: TRBV28; size: NA; DNA: TGTGCCAGCAGTTTAATAGCGGGAGGGCCTCGGGCTCAGTACTTC; CDR3: CASSLIAGGPRAQYF
D: TRBD1; J: TRBJ1-1; length: 16; V: TRBV5-5; size: NA; DNA: TGTGCCAGCAGCCTCGCGCCGGGGACAGTGAACACTGAAGCTTTCTTT; CDR3: CASSLAPGTVNTEAFF
D: TRBD1; J: TRBJ1-1; length: 12; V: TRBV12-3/TRBV12-4; size: NA; DNA: TGTGCCAGCAGCCCTCAGGGGGCTGATGCTTTCTTT; CDR3: CASSPQGADAFF
D: TRBD1; J: TRBJ1-6; length: 15; V: TRBV5-5; size: NA; DNA: TGTGCCAGCAGCTCCACCGGGACAGGAAATTCACCCCTCCACTTT; CDR3: CASSSTGTGNSPLHF
D: TRBD1; J: TRBJ1-4; length: 16; V: TRBV4-3; size: NA; DNA: TGCGCCAGCAGCCAGGGGGACAGGGGACGCAATGAAAAACTGTTTTTT; CDR3: CASSQGDRGRNEKLFF
D: NA; J: TRBJ1-2; length: 13; V: TRBV29-1; size: NA; DNA: TGCAGCGTTAGGCGGGCAGCTAACTATGGCTACACCTTC; CDR3: CSVRRAANYGYTF
D: NA; J: TRBJ1-5; length: 15; V: TRBV7-9; size: once; DNA: TGTGCCAGCAGCTCCGAGGGTGGAAGCAATCAGCCCCAGCATTTT; CDR3: CASSSEGGSNQPQHF
D: NA; J: TRBJ2-7; length: 14; V: TRBV2; size: NA; DNA: TGTGCCAGCAGTGAAGTGCTAGGCAGCTACGAGCAGTACTTC; CDR3: CASSEVLGSYEQYF
D: TRBD1; J: TRBJ1-5; length: 19; V: TRBV6-4; size: NA; DNA: TGTGCCAGCAGCCTCCCCCTCCAGGGACAGGGGGAAGGCAATCAGCCCCAGCATTTT; CDR3: CASSLPLQGQGEGNQPQHF
D: TRBD2; J: TRBJ2-3; length: 12; V: TRBV29-1; size: NA; DNA: TGCAGCGTACCGGCGGGGGGAGATACGCAGTATTTT; CDR3: CSVPAGGDTQYF
D: NA; J: TRBJ2-3; length: 14; V: TRBV5-1; size: NA; DNA: TGCGCCAGCAGCTTTGGACAGACCTCGGATACGCAGTATTTT; CDR3: CASSFGQTSDTQYF
D: TRBD2; J: TRBJ2-3; length: 17; V: TRBV24-1; size: NA; DNA: TGTGCCACCAGTGACTCTGGACTAGCGGGGCGCACAGATACGCAGTATTTT; CDR3: CATSDSGLAGRTDTQYF
D: NA; J: TRBJ2-1; length: 15; V: TRBV27; size: NA; DNA: TGTGCCAGCAGTTTACGGCGGGCTGGCTACAATGAGCAGTTCTTC; CDR3: CASSLRRAGYNEQFF
D: NA; J: TRBJ1-5; length: 13; V: TRBV12-3/TRBV12-4; size: NA; DNA: TGTGCCAGCAGTTTTGGAGGGAATCAGCCCCAGCATTTT; CDR3: CASSFGGNQPQHF
D: TRBD1; J: TRBJ1-1; length: 14; V: TRBV5-1; size: NA; DNA: TGCGCCAGCAGCTTGGAGGGACAGGGGTCTGAAGCTTTCTTT; CDR3: CASSLEGQGSEAFF
D: NA; J: TRBJ2-2; length: 15; V: TRBV5-1; size: NA; DNA: TGCGCCAGCAGGCTGTCGTCGGGGAACACCGGGGAGCTGTTTTTT; CDR3: CASRLSSGNTGELFF
D: NA; J: TRBJ1-2; length: 14; V: TRBV7-3; size: NA; DNA: TGTGCCAGCAGCCCTCAGGACAGAGTTGAGGGCTACACCTTC; CDR3: CASSPQDRVEGYTF
D: NA; J: TRBJ2-5; length: 12; V: TRBV4-1; size: few; DNA: TGCGCCAGCGGAGCGGCCCTGGAGACCCAGTACTTC; CDR3: CASGAALETQYF
D: NA; J: TRBJ1-2; length: 13; V: TRBV27; size: NA; DNA: TGTGCCAGCAGTTTATCGACGGGGTCATCGTACACCTTC; CDR3: CASSLSTGSSYTF
D: NA; J: TRBJ2-7; length: 15; V: TRBV5-1; size: NA; DNA: TGCGCCAGCAGCTTGGCCCCCGGACAGAACTACGAGCAGTACTTC; CDR3: CASSLAPGQNYEQYF
D: TRBD2; J: TRBJ2-1; length: 15; V: TRBV18; size: NA; DNA: TGTGCCAGCTCACCGGCTGGGGGGGCCTACAATGAGCAGTTCTTC; CDR3: CASSPAGGAYNEQFF
D: TRBD1; J: TRBJ1-3; length: 18; V: TRBV3-1/TRBV3-2; size: NA; DNA: TGTGCCAGCAGCCAAGTTAGGACAGGGGCATCCTCTGGAAACACCATATATTTT; CDR3: CASSQVRTGASSGNTIYF
D: TRBD1; J: TRBJ1-2; length: 13; V: TRBV18; size: NA; DNA: TGTGCCAGCGCCCCAGGGGGTAACTATGGCTACACCTTC; CDR3: CASAPGGNYGYTF
D: TRBD1; J: TRBJ2-3; length: 18; V: TRBV5-1; size: NA; DNA: TGCGCCAGCAGCTTTACAGGGGGCGCATTACGGGGCACAGATACGCAGTATTTT; CDR3: CASSFTGGALRGTDTQYF
D: NA; J: TRBJ1-1; length: 13; V: TRBV7-9; size: NA; DNA: TGTGCCAGCAGCTTCGACATGAACACTGAAGCTTTCTTT; CDR3: CASSFDMNTEAFF
D: TRBD1; J: TRBJ1-3; length: 14; V: TRBV5-1; size: NA; DNA: TGCGCCAGCAGCTTGGGACAGGGGGGAAACACCATATATTTT; CDR3: CASSLGQGGNTIYF
D: NA; J: TRBJ1-2; length: 16; V: TRBV5-1; size: NA; DNA: TGCGCCAGCAGCCTCCAAGAAGGGGGTGCTTTATATGGCTACACCTTC; CDR3: CASSLQEGGALYGYTF
D: TRBD1; J: TRBJ1-2; length: 14; V: TRBV28; size: NA; DNA: TGTGCCAGCAGCGGGACAGGGCGAGACTATGGCTACACCTTC; CDR3: CASSGTGRDYGYTF
D: TRBD1; J: TRBJ2-5; length: 13; V: TRBV3-1/TRBV3-2; size: few; DNA: TGTGCCAGCAGCCTTGGGACAGGCGAGACCCAGTACTTC; CDR3: CASSLGTGETQYF